This T cell receptor beta chain derives from a study of T cell clones after liver transplantation. Study results and limitations: Low donor cell numbers restricted donor-reactive repertoire measurement in a couple of subjects.

Generated by immunoSEQ multiplex PCR, the TCRdb table keeps only in-frame clones and is missing some. The sample lists 55,000 or so clones; about two thirds were seen once. The CDR3 has 16 amino acids. The ends were cut back, 3 bases at V and 6 bases at J, with 20 bases in the middle. Germline assignment: CDR1 LNHNV and CDR2 YYDKDF (reference sequence). Comment on this clone: Its antigen is undetermined.

The TCR comes from a human donor who received a liver transplant. Sequences were derived from CD4+ T cells from blood, sampled before liver transplant. The gene calls are TRBV15 and TRBJ1-2; tentative D call: TRBD1 (6 bases). As DNA, the CDR3 is TGTGCCACCAGCAGTGCCTTTATACAGGGATTGAATGGCTACACCTTC. Translation gives CATSSAFIQGLNGYTF.